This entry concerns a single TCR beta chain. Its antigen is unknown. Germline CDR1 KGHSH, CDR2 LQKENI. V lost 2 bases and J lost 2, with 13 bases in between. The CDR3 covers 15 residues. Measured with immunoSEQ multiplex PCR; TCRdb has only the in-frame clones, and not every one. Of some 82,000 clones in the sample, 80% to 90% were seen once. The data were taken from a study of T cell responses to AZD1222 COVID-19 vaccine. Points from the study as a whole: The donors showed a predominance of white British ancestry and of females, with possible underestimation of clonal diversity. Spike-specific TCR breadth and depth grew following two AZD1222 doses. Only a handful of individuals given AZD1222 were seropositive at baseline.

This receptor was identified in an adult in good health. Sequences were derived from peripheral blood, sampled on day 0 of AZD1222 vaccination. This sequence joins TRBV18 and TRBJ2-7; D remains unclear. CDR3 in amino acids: CASSPSTVTTYEQYF. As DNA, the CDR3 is TGTGCCAGCTCACCAAGTACAGTCACTACCTACGAGCAGTACTTC.